This is a list of T cell receptor beta chains from one sample in a study of T cells in Graves' hyperthyroidism and ophthalmopathy. MiXCR, applied by TCRdb to the multiplex PCR reads, yields one record per CDR3 protein. The sample lists almost 600,000 distinct CDR3 sequences; 40% to 55% were seen once. Sequenced: peripheral blood or thyroid tissue (not recorded which). These receptors were obtained from a young woman with Graves' hyperthyroidism. The CDR3 runs from the conserved cysteine through the conserved F or W. D genes are given only for firm matches. Size values are once, few and many counts, or a class for expanded clones, and some rows have none.

TRBJ2-2,TRBV5-4,.,TRBD1,CASSTPGQGASKDTGELFF,TGTGCCAGCAGTACCCCGGGACAGGGGGCCTCCAAGGACACCGGGGAGCTGTTTTTT
TRBJ1-1,TRBV5-5,.,.,CACNPGRRNTEAFF,TGTGCCTGCAATCCGGGACGCCGGAACACTGAAGCTTTCTTT
TRBJ1-4,TRBV3-1,.,.,CASSQVRDRNEKLFF,TGTGCCAGCAGCCAAGTCCGGGATAGGAATGAAAAACTGTTTTTT
TRBJ1-5,TRBV27,few,.,CASSFTGGDGTQHF,TGTGCCAGCAGTTTTACTGGGGGGGATGGGACCCAGCATTTT
TRBJ1-4,TRBV7-2,few,.,CASSFRGSLTNEKLFF,TGTGCCAGCAGCTTCCGGGGCAGCTTAACTAATGAAAAACTGTTTTTT
TRBJ1-6,TRBV2,few,TRBD1,CASSGGLKGQGNSPLHF,TGTGCCAGCAGTGGGGGCCTAAAGGGACAGGGGAATTCACCCCTCCACTTT
TRBJ2-5,TRBV7-9,.,TRBD1,CASSSPGQGDQETQYF,TGTGCCAGCAGCTCACCGGGACAGGGGGACCAAGAGACCCAGTACTTC
TRBJ2-5,TRBV9,many,.,CASSVGSELETQYF,TGTGCCAGCAGCGTAGGGTCCGAACTAGAGACCCAGTACTTC
TRBJ2-7,TRBV7-9,once,.,CASSAGARKYEQYF,TGTGCCAGCAGCGCAGGGGCACGAAAATACGAGCAGTACTTC
TRBJ1-1,TRBV12-5,many,.,CASGLFPYSNTEAFF,TGTGCTAGTGGTTTGTTCCCATATTCGAACACTGAAGCTTTCTTT
TRBJ2-7,TRBV29-1,once,TRBD2,CSPGTSGSFNEQYF,TGCAGCCCCGGGACTAGCGGGAGTTTCAACGAGCAGTACTTC
TRBJ2-7,TRBV7-3,.,.,CASAVGSRSYEQYF,TGTGCCAGCGCCGTCGGGAGTAGGTCCTACGAGCAGTACTTC
TRBJ2-5,TRBV10-1,many,.,CATLRLADDWETQYF,TGCGCCACCCTCCGTTTAGCGGACGATTGGGAGACCCAGTACTTC
TRBJ2-6,TRBV4-2,few,.,CASSPSGILKTGANVLTF,TGTGCCAGCAGCCCGTCCGGGATCCTAAAGACTGGGGCCAACGTCCTGACTTTC
TRBJ1-1,TRBV29-1,.,.,CSVEPFQGDTEAFF,TGCAGCGTTGAACCCTTCCAGGGTGATACTGAAGCTTTCTTT
TRBJ1-5,TRBV19,.,TRBD1,CASYSTGGKAIQPQHF,TGTGCCAGTTACTCGACAGGGGGAAAGGCCATCCAGCCCCAGCATTTT